These 3 T cell receptor beta chains originate from one sample sequenced in a study of neoadjuvant anti-PD-1 for oral cavity cancer. Data came from immunoSEQ multiplex PCR; TCRdb stores just in-frame clones and leaves some out. The sample lists roughly 15,000 clones; about 61% were seen once. The source material was PBMCs, sampled before nivolumab (anti-PD-1) treatment. The source is a person aged 40-85 years with oral cavity squamous cell carcinoma.

V gene TRBV29-1 combines with J gene TRBJ2-2, with D perhaps matching TRBD1 (5 bases). The CDR3 has 11 residues. Per the germline V gene, CDR1 is SQVTM and CDR2 is ANQGSEA. V was trimmed by 7 bases and J by 9 bases, leaving 12 bases between them. CDR3 residues: CSALQVRELFF. The CDR3 DNA follows: TGCAGCGCCTTACAGGTCCGGGAGCTGTTTTTT.

This chain links TRBV7-2 with TRBJ2-7; D tentatively fits TRBD1 or TRBD2 (5 bases each). Germline CDR1 reads SGHTA; CDR2 reads FQGNSA. CDR3 length: 15 amino acids. Trimming left V 0 bases short and J 2 bases short, with 11 bases between. The CDR3 spells CASSLAGTQTYEQYF. The CDR3 DNA reads TGTGCCAGCAGCTTAGCTGGGACCCAAACCTACGAGCAGTACTTC.

The chain employs TRBV29-1 and TRBJ2-3; 12 bases agree with TRBD2. Germline lookup yields CDR1 SQVTM and CDR2 ANQGSEA. The CDR3 has 14 residues. With V trimmed by 7 bases and J by 7 bases, 9 bases remained unmatched. CDR3 sequence (DNA): TGCAGCGACCTAACTAGCGGGAGGCCCAATACGCAGTATTTT. It specifies CSDLTSGRPNTQYF.